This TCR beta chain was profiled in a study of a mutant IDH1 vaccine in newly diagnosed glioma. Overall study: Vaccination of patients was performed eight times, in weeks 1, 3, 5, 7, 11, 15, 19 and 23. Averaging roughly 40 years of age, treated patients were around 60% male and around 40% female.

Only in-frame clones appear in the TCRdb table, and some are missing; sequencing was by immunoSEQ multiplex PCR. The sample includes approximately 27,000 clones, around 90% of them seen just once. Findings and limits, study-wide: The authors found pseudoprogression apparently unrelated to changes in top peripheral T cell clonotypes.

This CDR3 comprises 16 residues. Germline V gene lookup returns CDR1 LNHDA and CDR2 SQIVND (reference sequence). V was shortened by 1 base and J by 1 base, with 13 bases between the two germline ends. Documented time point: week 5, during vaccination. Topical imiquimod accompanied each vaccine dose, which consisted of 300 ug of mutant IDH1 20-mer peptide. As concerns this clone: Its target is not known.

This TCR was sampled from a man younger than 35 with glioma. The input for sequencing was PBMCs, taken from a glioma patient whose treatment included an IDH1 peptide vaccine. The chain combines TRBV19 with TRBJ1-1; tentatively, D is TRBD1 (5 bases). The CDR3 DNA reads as TGTGCCAGTAGTATAGTAGGCTTCAGGGAGAACACTGAAGCTTTCTTT. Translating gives CASSIVGFRENTEAFF.